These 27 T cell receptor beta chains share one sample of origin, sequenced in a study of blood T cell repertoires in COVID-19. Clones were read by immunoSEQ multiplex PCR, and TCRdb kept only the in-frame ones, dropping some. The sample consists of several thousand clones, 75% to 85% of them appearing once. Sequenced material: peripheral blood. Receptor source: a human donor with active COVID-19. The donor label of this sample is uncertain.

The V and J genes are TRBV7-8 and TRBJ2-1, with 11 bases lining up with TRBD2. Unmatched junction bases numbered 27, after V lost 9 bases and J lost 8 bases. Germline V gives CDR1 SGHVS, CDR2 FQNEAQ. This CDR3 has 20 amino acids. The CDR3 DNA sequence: TGTGCCAGTTCTGCAAGGGGCATAGCGGGAGGGCCTAAAGGGAGGGATGAGCAGTTCTTC. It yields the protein CASSARGIAGGPKGRDEQFF.

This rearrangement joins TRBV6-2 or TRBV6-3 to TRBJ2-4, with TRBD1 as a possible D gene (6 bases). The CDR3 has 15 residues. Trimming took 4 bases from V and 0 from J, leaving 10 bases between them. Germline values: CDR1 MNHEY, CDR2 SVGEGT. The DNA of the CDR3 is TGTGCCAGCAGTTTTAGGGGGATAGCCAAAAACATTCAGTACTTC. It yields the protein CASSFRGIAKNIQYF.

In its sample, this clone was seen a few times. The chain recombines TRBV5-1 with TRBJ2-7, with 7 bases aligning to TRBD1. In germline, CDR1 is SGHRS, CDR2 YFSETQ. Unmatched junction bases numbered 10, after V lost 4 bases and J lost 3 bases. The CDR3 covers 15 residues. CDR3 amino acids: CASSRPGGVGYEQYF. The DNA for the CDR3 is TGCGCCAGCAGCCGCCCAGGGGGTGTCGGCTACGAGCAGTACTTC.

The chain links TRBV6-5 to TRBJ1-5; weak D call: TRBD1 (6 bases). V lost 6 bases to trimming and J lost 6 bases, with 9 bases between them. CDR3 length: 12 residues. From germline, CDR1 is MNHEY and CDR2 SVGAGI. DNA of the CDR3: TGTGCCAGCAGAAACAGGGTTCAGCCCCAGCATTTT. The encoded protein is CASRNRVQPQHF.

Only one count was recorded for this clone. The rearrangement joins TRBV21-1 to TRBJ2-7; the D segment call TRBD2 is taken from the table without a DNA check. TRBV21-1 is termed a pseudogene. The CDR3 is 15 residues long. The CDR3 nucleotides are TGTGCCAGCAGCAAAGAGACTAGCGGTGACTACGAGCAGTACTTC. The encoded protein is CASSKETSGDYEQYF.

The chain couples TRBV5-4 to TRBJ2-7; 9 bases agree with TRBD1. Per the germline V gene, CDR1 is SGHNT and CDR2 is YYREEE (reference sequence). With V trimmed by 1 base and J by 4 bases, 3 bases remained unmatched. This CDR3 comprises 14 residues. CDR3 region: CASSLNRGQYEQYF. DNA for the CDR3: TGTGCCAGCAGCTTGAACAGGGGGCAATACGAGCAGTACTTC. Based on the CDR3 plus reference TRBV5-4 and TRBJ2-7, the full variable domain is ETGVTQSPTHLIKTRGQQVTLRCSSQSGHNTVSWYQQALGQGPQFIFQYYREEENGRGNFPPRFSGLQFPNYSSELNVNALELDDSALYLCASSLNRGQYEQYFGPGTRLTVT.

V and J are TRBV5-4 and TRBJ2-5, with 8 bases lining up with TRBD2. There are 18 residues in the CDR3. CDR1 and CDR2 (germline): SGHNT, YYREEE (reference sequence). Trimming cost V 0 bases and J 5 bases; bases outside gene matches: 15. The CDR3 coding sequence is TGTGCCAGCAGCTTGGGGGCGGGAGGAGCGGGAGTAGGGGAGACCCAGTACTTC. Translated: CASSLGAGGAGVGETQYF.

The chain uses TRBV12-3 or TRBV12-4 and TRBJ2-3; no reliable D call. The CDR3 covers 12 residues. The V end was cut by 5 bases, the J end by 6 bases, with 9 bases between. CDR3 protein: CASSPQVDTQYF. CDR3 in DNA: TGTGCCAGCAGTCCCCAGGTCGATACGCAGTATTTT.

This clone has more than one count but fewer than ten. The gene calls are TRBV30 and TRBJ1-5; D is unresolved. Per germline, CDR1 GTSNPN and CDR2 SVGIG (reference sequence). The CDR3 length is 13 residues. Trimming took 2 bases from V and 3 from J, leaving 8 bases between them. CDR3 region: CAWSSTPNQPQHF. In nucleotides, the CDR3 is TGTGCCTGGAGTTCTACTCCCAATCAGCCCCAGCATTTT.

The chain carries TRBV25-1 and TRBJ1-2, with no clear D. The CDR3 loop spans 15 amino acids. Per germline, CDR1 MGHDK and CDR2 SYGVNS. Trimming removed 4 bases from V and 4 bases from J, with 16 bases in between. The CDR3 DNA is TGTGCCAGCAGTGCCTCGGGCTTTGCGGGCTATGGCTACACCTTC. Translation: CASSASGFAGYGYTF.

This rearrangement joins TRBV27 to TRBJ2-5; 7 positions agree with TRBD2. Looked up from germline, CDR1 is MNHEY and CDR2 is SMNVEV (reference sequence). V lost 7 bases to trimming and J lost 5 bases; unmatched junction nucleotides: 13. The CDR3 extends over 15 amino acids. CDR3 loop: CASTPRRERLETQYF. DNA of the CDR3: TGTGCCAGCACCCCAAGGCGGGAGAGGCTGGAGACCCAGTACTTC.

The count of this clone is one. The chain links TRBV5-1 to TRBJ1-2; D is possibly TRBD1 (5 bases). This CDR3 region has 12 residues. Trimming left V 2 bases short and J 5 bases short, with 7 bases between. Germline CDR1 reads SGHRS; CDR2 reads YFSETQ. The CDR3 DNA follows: TGCGCCAGCAGCTTCCCAGGGTATGGCTACACCTTC. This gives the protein CASSFPGYGYTF.

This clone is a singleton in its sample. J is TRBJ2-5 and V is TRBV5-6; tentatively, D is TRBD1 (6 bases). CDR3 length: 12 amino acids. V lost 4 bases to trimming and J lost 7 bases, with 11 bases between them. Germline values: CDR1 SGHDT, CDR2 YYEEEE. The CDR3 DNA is TGTGCCAGCAGCCAAGGCAGGGGGACCCAGTACTTC. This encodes CASSQGRGTQYF. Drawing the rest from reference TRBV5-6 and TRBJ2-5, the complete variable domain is DAGVTQSPTHLIKTRGQQVTLRCSPKSGHDTVSWYQQALGQGPQFIFQYYEEEERQRGNFPDRFSGHQFPNYSSELNVNALLLGDSALYLCASSQGRGTQYFGPGTRLLVL.

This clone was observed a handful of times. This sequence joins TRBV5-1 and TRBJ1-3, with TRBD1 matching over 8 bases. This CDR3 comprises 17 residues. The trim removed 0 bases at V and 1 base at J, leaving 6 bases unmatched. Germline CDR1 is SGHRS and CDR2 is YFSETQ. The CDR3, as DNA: TGCGCCAGCAGCTTGGAAGGGACAGGTGATTCTGGAAACACCATATATTTT. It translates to CASSLEGTGDSGNTIYF.

The DNA of the CDR3 is TGTGCCACCAGTGATGGGGTGGCAGGGGGATATACGCAGTATTTT. Translated, it gives CATSDGVAGGYTQYF. The J gene is TRBJ2-3, the V gene TRBV24-1, with TRBD1 matching over 7 bases. V was pared by 3 bases and J by 7 bases, with 9 bases of the junction left unmatched. Germline lookup yields CDR1 KGHDR and CDR2 SFDVKD. This CDR3 has 15 residues.

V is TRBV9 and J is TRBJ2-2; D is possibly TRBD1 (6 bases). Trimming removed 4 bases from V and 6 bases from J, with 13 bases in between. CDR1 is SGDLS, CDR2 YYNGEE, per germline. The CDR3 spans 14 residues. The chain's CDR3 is CASSLHREAGELFF. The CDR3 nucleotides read TGTGCCAGCAGCCTTCACAGGGAAGCCGGGGAGCTGTTTTTT.

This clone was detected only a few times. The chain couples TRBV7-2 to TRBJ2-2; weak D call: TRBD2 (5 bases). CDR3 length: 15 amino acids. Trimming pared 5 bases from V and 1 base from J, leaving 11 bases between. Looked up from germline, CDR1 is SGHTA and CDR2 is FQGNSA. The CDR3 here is CASSPTRGNTGELFF. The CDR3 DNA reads TGTGCCAGCAGCCCGACCCGGGGGAACACCGGGGAGCTGTTTTTT.

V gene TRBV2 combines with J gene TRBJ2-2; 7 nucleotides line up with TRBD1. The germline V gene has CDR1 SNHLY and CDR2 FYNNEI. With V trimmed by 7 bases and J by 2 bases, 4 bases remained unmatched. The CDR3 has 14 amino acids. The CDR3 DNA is TGTGCCAGCAAGAACAGGGGTAACACCGGGGAGCTGTTTTTT. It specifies CASKNRGNTGELFF.

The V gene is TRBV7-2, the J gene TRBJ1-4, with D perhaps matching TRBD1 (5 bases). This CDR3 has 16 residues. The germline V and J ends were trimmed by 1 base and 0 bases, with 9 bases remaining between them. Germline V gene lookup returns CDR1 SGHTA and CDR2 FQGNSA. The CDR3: CASSLVGQTTNEKLFF. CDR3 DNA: TGTGCCAGCAGCTTAGTGGGGCAGACAACTAATGAAAAACTGTTTTTT.

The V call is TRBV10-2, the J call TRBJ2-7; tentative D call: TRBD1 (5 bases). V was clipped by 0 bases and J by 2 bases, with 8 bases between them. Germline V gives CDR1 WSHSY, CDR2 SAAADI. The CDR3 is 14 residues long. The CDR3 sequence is CASSESARAYEQYF. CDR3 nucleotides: TGCGCCAGCAGTGAGTCCGCCAGGGCCTACGAGCAGTACTTC.

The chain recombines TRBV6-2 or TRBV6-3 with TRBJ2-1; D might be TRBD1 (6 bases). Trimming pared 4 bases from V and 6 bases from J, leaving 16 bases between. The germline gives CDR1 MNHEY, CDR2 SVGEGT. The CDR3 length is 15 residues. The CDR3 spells CASSFRGLVGNEQFF. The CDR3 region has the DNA TGTGCCAGCAGTTTCAGGGGTCTTGTTGGCAATGAGCAGTTCTTC.

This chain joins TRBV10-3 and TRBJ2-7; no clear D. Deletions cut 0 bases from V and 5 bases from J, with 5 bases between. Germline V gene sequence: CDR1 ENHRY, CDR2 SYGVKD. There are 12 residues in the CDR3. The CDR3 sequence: CAISESLNEQYF. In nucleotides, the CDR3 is TGTGCCATCAGTGAGTCGCTAAACGAGCAGTACTTC.

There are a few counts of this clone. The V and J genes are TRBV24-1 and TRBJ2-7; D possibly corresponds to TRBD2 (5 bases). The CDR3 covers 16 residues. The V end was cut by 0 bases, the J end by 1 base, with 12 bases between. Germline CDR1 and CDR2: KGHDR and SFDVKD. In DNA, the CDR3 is TGTGCCACCAGTGATTTGCGAGGGCAGCCATCCTACGAGCAGTACTTC. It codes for CATSDLRGQPSYEQYF.

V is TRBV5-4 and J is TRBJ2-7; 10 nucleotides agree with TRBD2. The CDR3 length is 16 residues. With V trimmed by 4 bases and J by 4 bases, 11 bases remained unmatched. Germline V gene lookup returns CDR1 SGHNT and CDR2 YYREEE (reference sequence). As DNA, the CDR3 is TGTGCCAGCAGCCCCGGGGGGCTAGCGGGGGAGTACGAGCAGTACTTC. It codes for CASSPGGLAGEYEQYF.

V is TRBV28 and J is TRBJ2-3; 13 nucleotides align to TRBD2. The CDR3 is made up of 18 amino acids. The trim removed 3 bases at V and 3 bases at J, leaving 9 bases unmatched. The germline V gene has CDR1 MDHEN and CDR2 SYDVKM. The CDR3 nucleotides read TGTGCCAGCAGTTTCCCCCGGACTAGCGGGAGCCGTACAGATACGCAGTATTTT. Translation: CASSFPRTSGSRTDTQYF. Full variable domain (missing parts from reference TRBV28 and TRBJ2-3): DVKVTQSSRYLVKRTGEKVFLECVQDMDHENMFWYRQDPGLGLRLIYFSYDVKMKEKGDIPEGYSVSREKKERFSLILESASTNQTSMYLCASSFPRTSGSRTDTQYFGPGTRLTVL.

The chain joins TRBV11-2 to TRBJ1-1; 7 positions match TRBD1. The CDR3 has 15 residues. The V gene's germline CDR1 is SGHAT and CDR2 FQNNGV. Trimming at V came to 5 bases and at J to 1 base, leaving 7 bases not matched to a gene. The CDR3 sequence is CASSQGQIWNTEAFF. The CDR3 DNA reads TGTGCCAGCAGCCAGGGACAGATATGGAACACTGAAGCTTTCTTT.

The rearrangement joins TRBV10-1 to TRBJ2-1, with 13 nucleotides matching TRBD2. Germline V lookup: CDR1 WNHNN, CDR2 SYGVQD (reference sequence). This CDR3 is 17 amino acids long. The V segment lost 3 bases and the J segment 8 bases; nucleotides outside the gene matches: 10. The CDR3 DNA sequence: TGCGCCAGCAGTGACCCGAAACTAGCGGGGGGGCCCGATGAGCAGTTCTTC. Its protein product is CASSDPKLAGGPDEQFF.